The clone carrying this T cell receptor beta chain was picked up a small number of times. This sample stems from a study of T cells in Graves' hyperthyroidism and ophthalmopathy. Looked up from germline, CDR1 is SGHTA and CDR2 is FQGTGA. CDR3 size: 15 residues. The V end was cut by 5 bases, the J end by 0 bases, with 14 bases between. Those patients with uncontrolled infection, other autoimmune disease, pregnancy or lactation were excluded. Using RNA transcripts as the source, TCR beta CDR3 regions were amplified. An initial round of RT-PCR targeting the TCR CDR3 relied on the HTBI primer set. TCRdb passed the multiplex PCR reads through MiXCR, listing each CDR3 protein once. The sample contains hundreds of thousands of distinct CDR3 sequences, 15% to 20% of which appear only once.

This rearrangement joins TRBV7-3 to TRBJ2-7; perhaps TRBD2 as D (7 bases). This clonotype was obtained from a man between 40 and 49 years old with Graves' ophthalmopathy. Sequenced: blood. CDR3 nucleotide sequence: TGTGCCAGCAGCCAATGGGGGGGCAGCTCCTACGAGCAGTACTTC. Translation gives CASSQWGGSSYEQYF.